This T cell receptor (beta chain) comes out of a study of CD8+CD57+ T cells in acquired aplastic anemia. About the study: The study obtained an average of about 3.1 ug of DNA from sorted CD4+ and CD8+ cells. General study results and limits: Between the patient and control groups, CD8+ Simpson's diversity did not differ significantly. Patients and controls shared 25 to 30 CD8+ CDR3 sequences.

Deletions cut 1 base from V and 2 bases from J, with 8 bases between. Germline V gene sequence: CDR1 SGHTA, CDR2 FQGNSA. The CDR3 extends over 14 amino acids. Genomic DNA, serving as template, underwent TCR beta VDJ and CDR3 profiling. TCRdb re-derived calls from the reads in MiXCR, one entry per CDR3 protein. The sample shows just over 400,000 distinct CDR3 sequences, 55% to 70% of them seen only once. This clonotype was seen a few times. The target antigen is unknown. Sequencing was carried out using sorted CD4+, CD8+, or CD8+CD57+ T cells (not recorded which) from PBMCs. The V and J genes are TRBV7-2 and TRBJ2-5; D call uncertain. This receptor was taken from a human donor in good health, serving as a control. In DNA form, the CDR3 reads TGTGCCAGCAGCTTAGATGGCAGACAAGAGACCCAGTACTTC. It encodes CASSLDGRQETQYF. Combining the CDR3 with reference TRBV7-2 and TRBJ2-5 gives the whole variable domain GAGVSQSPSNKVTEKGKDVELRCDPISGHTALYWYRQSLGQGLEFLIYFQGNSAPDKSGLPSDRFSAERTGGSVSTLTIQRTQQEDSAVYLCASSLDGRQETQYFGPGTRLLVL.